This is a list of T cell receptor beta chains from one sample in a study of monozygotic twins with inflammatory bowel disease. TCRdb re-called the 5' RACE reads, yielding one record per CDR3 amino acid sequence without DNA. The table lists about 380,000 distinct CDR3 sequences. The sequencing sample was made of blood. These receptors were obtained from a human donor with ulcerative colitis or Crohn's disease, or a healthy co-twin of an affected twin (not recorded which). CDR3s include the opening cysteine and the closing phenylalanine or tryptophan. Fields, in order: J gene, V gene, CDR3 protein.

J gene: TRBJ2-5; V gene: TRBV24-1; CDR3 protein: CATSGLDGTQYF
J gene: TRBJ2-7; V gene: TRBV4-3; CDR3 protein: CASSSDRGPAYEQYF
J gene: TRBJ1-2; V gene: TRBV7-9; CDR3 protein: CASSLLSSNYGYTF
J gene: TRBJ2-3; V gene: TRBV28; CDR3 protein: CASSKTGGGDTDTQYF
J gene: TRBJ2-7; V gene: TRBV19; CDR3 protein: CASSLEFSGQGSYEQYF
J gene: TRBJ2-2; V gene: TRBV6-2/TRBV6-3; CDR3 protein: CASSYSISPPRRPNTGELFF
J gene: TRBJ2-6; V gene: TRBV6-1; CDR3 protein: CASTSYFGSGANVLTF
J gene: TRBJ2-1; V gene: TRBV7-2; CDR3 protein: CASSQQRSNEQFF
J gene: TRBJ1-2; V gene: TRBV12-3/TRBV12-4; CDR3 protein: CASSSRARAYGYTF
J gene: TRBJ2-2; V gene: TRBV7-2; CDR3 protein: CASGVVRGSGELFF
J gene: TRBJ2-3; V gene: TRBV6-6; CDR3 protein: CASTDRITDTQYF
J gene: TRBJ1-6; V gene: TRBV6-5; CDR3 protein: CASSYSVQYRENSPLHF
J gene: TRBJ2-2; V gene: TRBV11-3; CDR3 protein: CASSPLPNTGELFF
J gene: TRBJ2-3; V gene: TRBV7-9; CDR3 protein: CASSLMTESTDTQYF
J gene: TRBJ1-1; V gene: TRBV5-1; CDR3 protein: CASSYRTGNTEAFF
J gene: TRBJ2-7; V gene: TRBV2; CDR3 protein: CASSEQGQGSYEQYF
J gene: TRBJ2-5; V gene: TRBV12-3/TRBV12-4; CDR3 protein: CASSSRAGETQYF
J gene: TRBJ2-1; V gene: TRBV4-1; CDR3 protein: CASSQETQEQFF
J gene: TRBJ1-4; V gene: TRBV20-1; CDR3 protein: CSARGLEKLFF
J gene: TRBJ2-3; V gene: TRBV27; CDR3 protein: CATEDRGGTDTQYF
J gene: TRBJ1-1; V gene: TRBV7-9; CDR3 protein: CASSIDSYTEAFF
J gene: TRBJ2-5; V gene: TRBV19; CDR3 protein: CASSIPWRGGKETQYF
J gene: TRBJ2-2; V gene: TRBV20-1; CDR3 protein: CSAREGAGGITGELFF
J gene: TRBJ1-2; V gene: TRBV30; CDR3 protein: CAWTPPGGAGYTF
J gene: TRBJ1-5; V gene: TRBV11-3; CDR3 protein: CASSVEIGSTDSNQPQHF
J gene: TRBJ2-3; V gene: TRBV2; CDR3 protein: CASGTAGASTDTQYF
J gene: TRBJ2-5; V gene: TRBV5-5; CDR3 protein: CASSQRPTGGRETQYF
J gene: TRBJ2-2; V gene: TRBV7-2; CDR3 protein: CASSQAGTGGSGELFF
J gene: TRBJ2-7; V gene: TRBV7-2; CDR3 protein: CASSLRFESYEQYF
J gene: TRBJ2-7; V gene: TRBV20-1; CDR3 protein: CSAMGNYEQYF
J gene: TRBJ2-7; V gene: TRBV6-5; CDR3 protein: CASSYTDRNYEQYF